Listed here are 8 T cell receptor beta chains from one sample, sequenced in a study of T cell clonality in common variable immunodeficiency. General study points: Reportedly, TCR beta sequences from common variable immunodeficiency showed fewer deletions and N-nucleotide insertions.

Measured with immunoSEQ multiplex PCR; TCRdb has only the in-frame clones, and not every one. The data show around 16,000 clones, with none appearing a single time. Their cognate antigens are unknown. The sample consisted of peripheral blood mononuclear cells. The receptors were sampled from a human donor with common variable immunodeficiency.

The sample holds a few counts of this clone. The read ends 3 residues shy of where the CDR3 ends; the end is completed using the germline J gene. The chain uses TRBV7-9 and TRBJ2-5; D gene uncertain. The CDR3 covers 13 residues. The ends were cut back, 5 bases at V and 5 bases at J, with 12 bases in the middle. Germline V CDR1 and CDR2: SEHNR, FQNEAQ (reference sequence). CDR3 bases read: TGTGCCAGCAGCACAGACGATTTGGAGACC. Encoded protein: CASSTDDLET. From start to end, the CDR3 is CASSTDDLETQYF.

This clone was detected a few times. The CDR3 end falls 3 residues outside the read, so it is completed with the germline J gene. The chain employs TRBV18 and TRBJ1-1; the D gene is possibly TRBD1 (6 bases). Germline V gives CDR1 KGHSH, CDR2 LQKENI. This CDR3 region has 14 residues. V was clipped by 3 bases and J by 1 base, with 9 bases between them. The CDR3 bases that were read are TGTGCCAGCTCACCGACAGGTCCGAACACTGAA. Protein sequence: CASSPTGPNTE. The whole CDR3 is CASSPTGPNTEAFF.

This clone was seen only a few times. Read coverage stops 3 residues before the CDR3 terminus; the germline J gene supplies the remainder. V usage is TRBV6-2 or TRBV6-3 and J usage is TRBJ1-5; TRBD1 is a possible D gene (5 bases). Deletions cut 5 bases from V and 5 bases from J, with 16 bases between. The CDR3 totals 15 residues. From germline, CDR1 is MNHEY and CDR2 SVGEGT. The sequenced CDR3 bases are TGTGCCAGCAGTGACGCGGGGGGAGATTATCAGCCC. This encodes CASSDAGGDYQP. The full CDR3 protein reads CASSDAGGDYQPQHF.

This clone occurred a few times. Sequencing ends 3 residues short of the CDR3 end; the germline J gene provides the rest. V usage is TRBV6-2 or TRBV6-3 and J usage is TRBJ2-7, with D maybe TRBD1 (6 bases). Germline V gene lookup returns CDR1 MNHEY and CDR2 SVGEGT. Trimming stripped 2 bases from V and 0 bases from J, with 14 bases between. CDR3 size: 16 residues. The CDR3: CASSYGPTGFSYEQYF. The CDR3 bases that were read are TGTGCCAGCAGTTACGGTCCTACAGGGTTCTCCTACGAG.

In its sample, this clone was seen many times. The read ends 3 residues shy of where the CDR3 ends; the end is completed using the germline J gene. This rearrangement joins TRBV20-1 to TRBJ2-6; tentative D call: TRBD1 (6 bases). The V end was cut by 6 bases, the J end by 4 bases, with 13 bases between. CDR3 size: 14 residues. CDR1 and CDR2 from the germline V gene are DFQATT and SNEGSKA (reference sequence). CDR3 bases read: TGCAGTGCCTACAGGGTACCCGGGGCCAACGTC. Its translation is CSAYRVPGANV. The entire CDR3 sequence reads CSAYRVPGANVLTF.

This clone was counted between two and nine times. The missing CDR3 end, 3 residues past where the read stops, is filled in from the germline J gene. This chain joins TRBV30 and TRBJ1-4; unclear D gene. V gave up 2 bases and J gave up 0 bases, with 10 bases separating them. In germline, CDR1 is GTSNPN, CDR2 SVGIG (reference sequence). The CDR3 extends over 15 amino acids. CDR3 amino acids: CAWSPPPATNEKLFF. The sequenced CDR3 bases are TGTGCCTGGAGTCCCCCCCCGGCAACTAATGAAAAA.

This clone was detected only a few times. The sequenced part of the CDR3 DNA is TGTGCCAGTAGTATAGAGAGAGGGACTGAA. Encoded protein: CASSIERGTE. In full, the CDR3 is CASSIERGTEAFF. This chain connects TRBV19 to TRBJ1-1; D ambiguous. The read stops 3 residues short of the end of the CDR3; the missing end is completed from the germline J gene. The CDR3 spans 13 residues. Per germline, CDR1 LNHDA and CDR2 SQIVND (reference sequence). Trimming removed 0 bases at V and 5 bases at J, with 7 bases between.

A remark on this clone: The sequence runs out 3 residues before the end of the CDR3; the remainder is reconstructed from the germline J gene. The chain joins TRBV7-2 to TRBJ2-3, with D possibly being TRBD2 (6 bases). The CDR3 loop spans 14 amino acids. Germline V gene lookup returns CDR1 SGHTA and CDR2 FQGNSA. With 5 bases removed from V and 2 bases from J, the gap between germline ends came to 11 bases. The sequenced part of the CDR3 DNA is TGTGCCAGCAGCGTCGGGGGAGACACAGATACG. Amino acid sequence: CASSVGGDTDT. The complete CDR3 sequence is CASSVGGDTDTQYF. Full variable domain (remainder filled in from reference TRBV7-2 and TRBJ2-3): GAGVSQSPSNKVTEKGKDVELRCDPISGHTALYWYRQSLGQGLEFLIYFQGNSAPDKSGLPSDRFSAERTGGSVSTLTIQRTQQEDSAVYLCASSVGGDTDTQYFGPGTRLTVL.